The 27 T cell receptor beta chains reported below all come from one sample, sequenced in a study of T-cell reconstitution after alpha-beta-depleted transplantation in children. TCRbeta library preparation incorporated unique molecular identifiers. TCRdb re-called the PCR reads through MiXCR, storing one row per CDR3 protein. This sample has hundreds of thousands of distinct CDR3 sequences, with 15% to 20% found just once. Sample: PBMCs, mostly from graft donor cells, taken 360 days after TCRalphabeta/CD19-depleted stem cell transplant. The receptors derive from a boy younger than two who had a stem cell transplant for Wiskott-Aldrich syndrome, so the T cells may come from the graft donor.

There are a few counts of this clonotype. The CDR3 here is CASSLAPIPYNEQFF. The CDR3 DNA reads TGTGCCAGCAGCTTAGCGCCCATCCCCTACAATGAGCAGTTCTTC. The rearrangement links TRBV7-2 to TRBJ2-1; D uncertain. The CDR3 has 15 amino acids. Trimming stripped 0 bases from V and 2 bases from J, with 8 bases between. Per germline, CDR1 SGHTA and CDR2 FQGNSA.

The chain combines TRBV20-1 with TRBJ2-1; the match to TRBD2 covers 8 bases. The CDR3 has 15 amino acids. Germline CDR1 reads DFQATT; CDR2 reads SNEGSKA (reference sequence). Trimming at V came to 4 bases and at J to 1 base, leaving 6 bases not matched to a gene. CDR3 DNA sequence: TGCAGTGCTAAACCTACTAGCGGATCCTACAATGAGCAGTTCTTC. It specifies CSAKPTSGSYNEQFF.

This clonotype was counted only a few times. The J gene is TRBJ1-5, the V gene TRBV10-3; TRBD1 agrees at 8 bases. This CDR3 comprises 14 residues. Germline CDR1 is ENHRY and CDR2 is SYGVKD. Trimming removed 5 bases from V and 2 bases from J; junction bases left unmatched: 2. The CDR3 protein is CAISSTGGNQPQHF. The CDR3 coding sequence is TGTGCCATCAGTTCGACAGGGGGCAATCAGCCCCAGCATTTT.

The rearrangement uses TRBV5-1 and TRBJ2-2; no clear D gene. The ends were cut back, 3 bases at V and 4 bases at J, with 19 bases in the middle. This CDR3 region has 17 residues. Germline V CDR1 and CDR2: SGHRS, YFSETQ. CDR3 in DNA: TGCGCCAGCAGCTACTTGGGTCCGGGTCCGAGCACCGGGGAGCTGTTTTTT. Encoded protein: CASSYLGPGPSTGELFF.

This sequence joins TRBV7-4 and TRBJ1-1, with TRBD1 identical over 7 bases. The junction had 7 bases not matched to a gene; V was cut back by 3 bases and J by 0 bases. The CDR3 extends over 16 amino acids. Per germline, CDR1 SGHVT and CDR2 SQSDAQ. CDR3 sequence reads: CASSFRDSSLNTEAFF. In DNA form, the CDR3 reads TGTGCCAGCAGCTTCCGGGACAGCTCCCTGAACACTGAAGCTTTCTTT.

The sample holds a few counts of this clonotype. This chain links TRBV4-3 with TRBJ2-7; 9 nucleotides agree with TRBD2. The CDR3 extends over 17 amino acids. V lost 0 bases and J lost 5; bases outside the gene matches: 11. Germline lookup yields CDR1 LGHNA and CDR2 YSLEER. This CDR3 reads CASSQDAGGSFRDEQYF. CDR3 in DNA: TGCGCCAGCAGCCAAGATGCGGGAGGGTCCTTTAGGGACGAGCAGTACTTC.

A few counts support this clonotype. V is TRBV3-1 and J is TRBJ2-4; weak D call: TRBD2 (7 bases). CDR3 size: 16 residues. Germline V lookup: CDR1 LGHDT, CDR2 YNNKEL (reference sequence). Trimming left V 4 bases short and J 7 bases short, with 20 bases between. Here the CDR3 reads CASSPLIRGAQNIQYF. The CDR3 bases are TGTGCCAGCAGCCCCCTGATCCGGGGGGCGCAGAACATTCAGTACTTC.

The chain links TRBV6-4 to TRBJ2-1, with D perhaps TRBD1 (6 bases). CDR1 and CDR2 from the germline V gene are MRHNA and SNTAGT. Deletions cut 3 bases from V and 8 bases from J, with 17 bases between. The CDR3 consists of 15 residues. The CDR3 spells CASSEIQGALDEQFF. DNA for the CDR3: TGTGCCAGCAGTGAAATACAGGGTGCTCTCGATGAGCAGTTCTTC.

This clonotype was seen only a few times. The chain is built from TRBV5-1 and TRBJ2-2, with D unclear. Germline CDR1 is SGHRS and CDR2 is YFSETQ. The V end lost 5 bases, the J end lost 0 bases, and 14 bases lay between the germline ends. CDR3 length: 16 residues. The CDR3 reads CASSKSTNANTGELFF. The CDR3 nucleotides read TGCGCCAGCAGTAAATCGACGAATGCGAACACCGGGGAGCTGTTTTTT.

This clonotype has a handful of counts. The rearrangement links TRBV5-5 to TRBJ1-4; D is unclear. V lost 0 bases and J lost 8, with 11 bases in between. The CDR3 is 14 residues long. Germline V gene data show CDR1 as SGHKS and CDR2 as YYEKEE (reference sequence). CDR3 nucleotide sequence: TGTGCCAGCAGCTTGGGGCCTATGGGGGAAAAACTGTTTTTT. Translating gives CASSLGPMGEKLFF.

This chain links TRBV3-1 with TRBJ2-3; D ambiguous. The CDR3 runs to 12 residues. The V gene's germline CDR1 is LGHDT and CDR2 YNNKEL (reference sequence). Trimming took 3 bases from V and 7 from J, leaving 8 bases between them. Here the CDR3 reads CASSHRPNTQYF. The DNA for the CDR3 is TGTGCCAGCAGCCACCGACCTAATACGCAGTATTTT.

The chain employs TRBV27 and TRBJ1-6; possible D gene TRBD1, 5 bases. This CDR3 comprises 13 residues. Germline V gene data show CDR1 as MNHEY and CDR2 as SMNVEV (reference sequence). The ends were cut back, 8 bases at V and 10 bases at J, with 15 bases in the middle. The CDR3 is CASRRSGRSPLHF. The CDR3 DNA sequence: TGTGCCAGCCGTCGTTCGGGGCGCTCACCCCTCCACTTT.

This chain connects TRBV24-1 to TRBJ2-1; 13 nucleotides match TRBD2. From germline, CDR1 is KGHDR and CDR2 SFDVKD. Unmatched junction bases numbered 7, after V lost 2 bases and J lost 7 bases. This CDR3 is built from 17 residues. The chain's CDR3 is CATSDYWTSGRTNEQFF. The CDR3 bases are TGTGCCACCAGTGATTATTGGACTAGCGGGAGAACTAATGAGCAGTTCTTC.

The chain joins TRBV5-1 to TRBJ1-2, with D possibly matching TRBD1 (5 bases). The CDR3 is 15 residues long. The V end lost 1 base, the J end lost 6 bases, and 16 bases lay between the germline ends. Germline V lookup: CDR1 SGHRS, CDR2 YFSETQ. The CDR3 protein is CASSLLGATENGYTF. The DNA of the CDR3 is TGCGCCAGCAGCTTGCTAGGGGCGACTGAGAATGGCTACACCTTC.

This clonotype has more than one count but fewer than ten. The V and J genes are TRBV5-4 and TRBJ2-1; 7 nucleotides align to TRBD1. The V segment lost 4 bases and the J segment 4 bases; nucleotides outside the gene matches: 14. The CDR3 contains 17 residues. Germline-derived CDR1 and CDR2 are SGHNT and YYREEE (reference sequence). The CDR3 loop reads CASSHSWPGQNYNEQFF. DNA for the CDR3: TGTGCCAGCAGCCATTCCTGGCCGGGACAGAATTACAATGAGCAGTTCTTC.

This sequence joins TRBV12-3 or TRBV12-4 and TRBJ1-2, with D maybe TRBD1 (5 bases). Between the trimmed V and J ends, which lost 7 bases and 8 bases, there was a span of 14 bases. CDR3 length equals 12 residues. In DNA, the CDR3 is TGTGCCAGCACTGGAGGACATAAAGGCTACACCTTC. Translated, it gives CASTGGHKGYTF.

In its sample, this clonotype was seen a few times. This sequence joins TRBV6-2 or TRBV6-3 and TRBJ2-5; D is uncertain. The CDR3 spans 15 residues. V was cut by 6 bases and J by 0 bases, with 14 bases left in between. The V gene's germline CDR1 is MNHEY and CDR2 SVGEGT. The chain's CDR3 is CASRQRRLYQETQYF. The CDR3 coding sequence is TGTGCCAGCAGACAGCGACGATTGTACCAAGAGACCCAGTACTTC.

V is TRBV12-3 or TRBV12-4 and J is TRBJ1-1; 9 positions match TRBD1. The V segment lost 6 bases and the J segment 6 bases; nucleotides outside the gene matches: 11. The CDR3 runs 15 residues. CDR3 protein: CASRPSGTGIPEAFF. The CDR3 DNA is TGTGCCAGCAGACCATCCGGGACAGGGATCCCTGAAGCTTTCTTT.

V and J are TRBV20-1 and TRBJ2-7; TRBD1 agrees at 7 bases. This CDR3 spans 12 amino acids. V trimming: 5 bases; J trimming: 3 bases; junction bases outside the gene matches: 4. Per the germline V gene, CDR1 is DFQATT and CDR2 is SNEGSKA (reference sequence). The CDR3 loop reads CSARDSYYEQYF. The CDR3, as DNA: TGCAGTGCTCGGGACAGTTACTACGAGCAGTACTTC.

As DNA, the CDR3 is TGCGCCAGCAGCTTGAGGGGGGATTGGTACGAGCAGTACTTC. Translation gives CASSLRGDWYEQYF. V usage is TRBV5-1 and J usage is TRBJ2-7, with D possibly being TRBD1 or TRBD2 (6 bases each). This CDR3 has 14 amino acids. CDR1 SGHRS and CDR2 YFSETQ come from the germline V gene. The V and J ends lost 1 base and 4 bases respectively, with 12 bases between them.

This chain links TRBV5-6 with TRBJ2-1; D remains ambiguous. Trimming pared 4 bases from V and 5 bases from J, leaving 4 bases between. CDR1 is SGHDT, CDR2 YYEEEE, per germline. The CDR3 runs to 11 residues. CDR3 residues: CASSGNNEQFF. The DNA of the CDR3 is TGTGCCAGCAGCGGAAACAATGAGCAGTTCTTC.

The chain recombines TRBV20-1 with TRBJ2-1; 12 nucleotides match TRBD2. CDR3 size: 14 residues. From germline, CDR1 is DFQATT and CDR2 SNEGSKA (reference sequence). V lost 7 bases and J lost 7; bases outside the gene matches: 8. The CDR3: CSVLLAGGGNEQFF. CDR3 nucleotide sequence: TGCAGTGTTTTACTAGCGGGAGGAGGGAATGAGCAGTTCTTC.

This clonotype has more than one count but fewer than ten. The genes are TRBV5-1 and TRBJ2-7; D may be TRBD2 (6 bases). From germline, CDR1 is SGHRS and CDR2 YFSETQ. Between the trimmed V and J ends, which lost 2 bases and 3 bases, there was a span of 12 bases. The CDR3 covers 14 residues. The chain's CDR3 is CASSFGTYFYEQYF. Written as DNA, the CDR3 is TGCGCCAGCAGCTTCGGGACTTATTTCTACGAGCAGTACTTC. Complete variable domain (other parts from reference TRBV5-1 and TRBJ2-7): KAGVTQTPRYLIKTRGQQVTLSCSPISGHRSVSWYQQTPGQGLQFLFEYFSETQRNKGNFPGRFSGRQFSNSRSEMNVSTLELGDSALYLCASSFGTYFYEQYFGPGTRLTVT.

This clonotype was detected only a few times. The chain couples TRBV3-1 to TRBJ2-1, with 8 bases fitting TRBD2. The CDR3 sequence is 14 residues long. The V and J ends lost 1 base and 9 bases, in that order; junction bases with no gene match: 5. Germline CDR1 reads LGHDT; CDR2 reads YNNKEL (reference sequence). In nucleotides, the CDR3 is TGTGCCAGCAGCCAAGCCAGCGGGAGTAGTGAGCAGTTCTTC. It encodes CASSQASGSSEQFF.

V is TRBV12-3 or TRBV12-4 and J is TRBJ2-3, with 11 bases matching TRBD2. The CDR3 extends over 17 amino acids. Trimming at V came to 4 bases and at J to 5 bases, leaving 11 bases not matched to a gene. CDR3 region: CASSSLQLAGELDTQYF. CDR3 nucleotide sequence: TGTGCCAGCAGTTCCCTACAACTAGCGGGAGAACTAGATACGCAGTATTTT.

The chain couples TRBV5-1 to TRBJ2-7, with D unresolved. Germline loops: CDR1 SGHRS, CDR2 YFSETQ. Trimming pared 0 bases from V and 2 bases from J, leaving 12 bases between. The CDR3 covers 15 residues. CDR3 coding DNA: TGCGCCAGCAGCTTGGTCCCCCGGGCGCCCTACGAGCAGTACTTC. Translation: CASSLVPRAPYEQYF.

This clonotype occurred many times. The V and J genes are TRBV12-3 or TRBV12-4 and TRBJ2-7; 7 bases agree with TRBD2. The length of the CDR3 is 13 residues. J lost 2 bases, V lost 4 bases, and 2 bases had no gene match. In DNA form, the CDR3 reads TGTGCCAGCAGTTCCGGACTAGCCTACGAGCAGTACTTC. Its translation: CASSSGLAYEQYF.